This paragraph reports one T cell receptor (beta chain). The antigen is not known. Prepared libraries of TCR beta cDNA carried unique molecular identifiers. Out of about 1 to 11 million T cells, about 510,000 cDNA molecules were generated. TCRdb re-analysed the PCR reads in MiXCR, keeping a single row per CDR3 protein. Among 650,000 to 900,000 distinct CDR3 sequences listed, 35% to 55% were seen once. Germline V gives CDR1 SGHRS, CDR2 YFSETQ. Trimming at V came to 5 bases and at J to 1 base, leaving 7 bases not matched to a gene. The CDR3 extends over 15 amino acids. The data belong to a study of post-analysis software for immune sequencing data. Overall study context: Secondary progressive, relapsing-remitting and progressive-relapsing multiple sclerosis were among the included disease courses. Broader study findings: Diversity measured as normalized Chao1 was significantly lower in multiple sclerosis patients than in controls. The study found TRBV5-6, TRBV5-1 and TRBV20-1 among five TRBV segments more frequent in patients than controls. Those samples that were prepared in the same batch co-clustered strongly by F measure.

The clonotype originates from a girl aged 5 to 17 with multiple sclerosis. The chain has TRBV5-1 and TRBJ2-7; 9 bases are a match to TRBD2. The sequencing input was blood. CDR3 sequence: CASRDGLASSYEQYF. As DNA, the CDR3 is TGCGCCAGCAGGGATGGACTAGCGTCTTCCTACGAGCAGTACTTC.